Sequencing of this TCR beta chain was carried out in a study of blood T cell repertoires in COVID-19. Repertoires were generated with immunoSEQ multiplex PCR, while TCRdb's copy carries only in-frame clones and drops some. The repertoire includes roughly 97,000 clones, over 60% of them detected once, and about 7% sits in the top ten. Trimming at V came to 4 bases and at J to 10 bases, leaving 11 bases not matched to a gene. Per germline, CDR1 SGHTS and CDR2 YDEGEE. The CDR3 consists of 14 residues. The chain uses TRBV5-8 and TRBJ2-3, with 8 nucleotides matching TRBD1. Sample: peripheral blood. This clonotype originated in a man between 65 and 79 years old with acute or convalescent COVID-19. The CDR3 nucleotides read TGTGCCAGCAGCCGACACCAGGGACAGGTCCCGCAGTATTTT. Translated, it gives CASSRHQGQVPQYF.